Below are 27 T cell receptor beta chains sequenced from a single sample in a study of blood T cell repertoires in COVID-19. Sequencing used immunoSEQ multiplex PCR; TCRdb keeps in-frame clones, though not all of them. The table records tens of thousands of clones, about 88% of them present only once. The sample consisted of peripheral blood. The receptors come from a human donor in a cohort sampled during active COVID-19.

The rearrangement joins TRBV19 to TRBJ2-7, with 10 positions matching TRBD1. This CDR3 spans 17 amino acids. V lost 10 bases, J lost 6 bases, and 21 bases stayed unmatched. Germline CDR1 and CDR2: LNHDA and SQIVND (reference sequence). CDR3 protein: CATLPGQGTSGASEQYF. In DNA form, the CDR3 reads TGTGCCACCCTACCGGGACAGGGGACTTCCGGGGCCTCCGAGCAGTACTTC.

The CDR3 spells CASSSLFDRGEAFF. The CDR3 bases are TGTGCCAGCAGCTCCCTGTTCGACAGGGGTGAAGCTTTCTTT. The chain combines TRBV7-8 with TRBJ1-1; 8 bases are a match to TRBD1. The CDR3 spans 14 residues. J lost 7 bases, V lost 4 bases, and 8 bases had no gene match. Germline-derived CDR1 and CDR2 are SGHVS and FQNEAQ.

This clone has just a few counts. The gene calls are TRBV7-6 and TRBJ2-2; 9 bases are a match to TRBD2. Trimming took 2 bases from V and 3 from J; bases not matched to a gene: 7. The CDR3 runs 17 residues. The V gene's germline CDR1 is SGHVS and CDR2 FNYEAQ. This chain's CDR3 is CASSLWASGDYTGELFF. The CDR3 DNA reads as TGTGCCAGCAGCTTATGGGCTAGCGGGGACTACACCGGGGAGCTGTTTTTT.

The chain combines TRBV28 with TRBJ2-7; 11 bases are shared with TRBD2. The V segment lost 7 bases and the J segment 2 bases; nucleotides outside the gene matches: 10. The CDR3 is made up of 16 amino acids. CDR1 is MDHEN, CDR2 SYDVKM, per germline. The CDR3 is CASKGGLAGGTYEQYF. The CDR3 region has the DNA TGTGCCAGCAAGGGCGGGCTAGCGGGGGGCACCTACGAGCAGTACTTC.

This chain links TRBV5-1 with TRBJ2-3; D is undetermined. Germline V gene data show CDR1 as SGHRS and CDR2 as YFSETQ. Trimming left V 0 bases short and J 5 bases short, with 10 bases between. The CDR3 contains 14 residues. The CDR3 DNA is TGCGCCAGCAGCTTGGGCCAGGCAGGAGATACGCAGTATTTT. This translates into CASSLGQAGDTQYF.

This chain links TRBV6-4 with TRBJ1-2, with 8 bases identical to TRBD1. V lost 6 bases and J lost 4; bases outside the gene matches: 7. CDR3 length: 14 residues. Germline CDR1 reads MRHNA; CDR2 reads SNTAGT. In DNA form, the CDR3 reads TGTGCCAGCAGATCTACAGGGGGGAGCTATGGCTACACCTTC. Its translation is CASRSTGGSYGYTF.

This clone came up once. The chain employs TRBV9 and TRBJ1-6; D gene uncertain. This CDR3 region has 13 residues. Trimming shortened V by 0 bases and J by 8 bases, and 6 bases separated the two germline ends. Germline values: CDR1 SGDLS, CDR2 YYNGEE. CDR3 sequence reads: CASSVVSDSPLHF. CDR3 nucleotides: TGTGCCAGCAGCGTAGTTTCAGATTCACCCCTCCACTTT.

This clone has only one observation. CDR3 sequence reads: CASSERYSNQPQHF. CDR3 sequence (DNA): TGTGCCAGCAGTGAACGTTATAGCAATCAGCCCCAGCATTTT. The J gene is TRBJ1-5, the V gene TRBV25-1; D is unclear. The V gene lost 2 bases and the J gene lost 0 bases, with 5 bases spanning the gap. The CDR3 covers 14 residues. Germline lookup yields CDR1 MGHDK and CDR2 SYGVNS.

Only one count was recorded for this clone. The chain combines TRBV7-3 with TRBJ2-3, with 8 bases matching TRBD2. This CDR3 has 16 residues. Losses at the gene ends were 1 base for V and 5 bases for J; bases not matched to a gene: 8. Germline V lookup: CDR1 SGHTA, CDR2 FQGTGA. CDR3 loop: CASSLSGGRLGDTQYF. The CDR3 DNA reads as TGTGCCAGCAGCTTAAGCGGGGGGAGATTAGGAGATACGCAGTATTTT.

The rearrangement joins TRBV28 to TRBJ1-2; D is undetermined. From germline, CDR1 is MDHEN and CDR2 SYDVKM. The CDR3 has 12 amino acids. Trimming left V 5 bases short and J 8 bases short, with 12 bases between. The DNA for the CDR3 is TGTGCCAGCAGTCCCCGTATTGTCGGCTACACCTTC. Translating it yields CASSPRIVGYTF.

The chain couples TRBV2 to TRBJ2-1, with D perhaps matching TRBD2 (6 bases). CDR3 size: 13 residues. CDR1 SNHLY and CDR2 FYNNEI come from the germline V gene. Trimming shortened V by 6 bases and J by 5 bases, and 11 bases separated the two germline ends. The DNA of the CDR3 is TGTGCCAGCAGCGCCGGACTAAACAATGAGCAGTTCTTC. It codes for CASSAGLNNEQFF.

V is TRBV19 and J is TRBJ2-5, with TRBD1 identical over 8 bases. Unmatched junction bases numbered 4, after V lost 3 bases and J lost 1 base. The CDR3 extends over 15 amino acids. Per germline, CDR1 LNHDA and CDR2 SQIVND (reference sequence). CDR3 in amino acids: CASSMDRVSQETQYF. For the CDR3, the DNA is TGTGCCAGTAGTATGGACAGGGTGTCCCAAGAGACCCAGTACTTC.

V is TRBV9 and J is TRBJ2-1; 12 bases line up with TRBD2. The CDR3 has 15 residues. CDR1 and CDR2 from the germline V gene are SGDLS and YYNGEE. V was pared by 1 base and J by 8 bases, with 4 bases of the junction left unmatched. CDR3 protein: CASSVLAGGPDEQFF. The DNA for the CDR3 is TGTGCCAGCAGCGTACTAGCGGGGGGGCCGGATGAGCAGTTCTTC.

This chain uses TRBV11-2 with TRBJ2-5; TRBD2 matches 13 bases. Trimming removed 5 bases from V and 5 bases from J; junction bases left unmatched: 8. CDR1 and CDR2 (germline): SGHAT, FQNNGV. This CDR3 spans 16 amino acids. CDR3 sequence: CASSLTSGGAGETQYF. The CDR3 nucleotides are TGTGCCAGCAGCCTAACTAGCGGGGGGGCAGGGGAGACCCAGTACTTC.

The V gene is TRBV4-2, the J gene TRBJ2-7, with TRBD1 matching over 10 bases. The trim removed 1 base at V and 5 bases at J, leaving 5 bases unmatched. CDR1 is LGHNA and CDR2 is YNFKEQ in the germline V gene. The CDR3 is made up of 15 amino acids. In DNA form, the CDR3 reads TGTGCCAGCAGCCAAGGACAGGGGGCGGGAGACGAGCAGTACTTC. Translation gives CASSQGQGAGDEQYF.

In this sample, this clone turned up once. The gene calls are TRBV9 and TRBJ2-7; tentative D call: TRBD1 (5 bases). V dropped 0 bases and J dropped 3 bases, with 13 bases sitting between them. This CDR3 spans 15 amino acids. Germline V CDR1 and CDR2: SGDLS, YYNGEE. CDR3: CASSVATGTLYEQYF. The CDR3 DNA follows: TGTGCCAGCAGCGTAGCTACAGGAACTCTCTACGAGCAGTACTTC.

The chain recombines TRBV5-1 with TRBJ2-1; 7 nucleotides line up with TRBD1. Germline V gives CDR1 SGHRS, CDR2 YFSETQ. With V trimmed by 4 bases and J by 6 bases, 4 bases remained unmatched. The CDR3 is 13 amino acids. The CDR3 nucleotides are TGCGCCAGCAGCCCAGGGACAGTCAATGAGCAGTTCTTC. Protein product: CASSPGTVNEQFF.

This chain joins TRBV29-1 and TRBJ2-5; 14 bases are a match to TRBD2. The CDR3 has 13 amino acids. CDR1 is SQVTM, CDR2 ANQGSEA, per germline. The ends lost 7 bases at V and 5 bases at J; junction bases unmatched: 3. Here the CDR3 DNA reads TGCAGCGGGGGACTAGCGGGAGCGGAGACCCAGTACTTC. Translation: CSGGLAGAETQYF.

This clone has only a few counts. The chain employs TRBV28 and TRBJ1-1; the match to TRBD1 covers 7 bases. With V trimmed by 5 bases and J by 4 bases, 4 bases remained unmatched. The CDR3 is 13 amino acids. The germline CDR1 and CDR2 sequences are MDHEN and SYDVKM. CDR3 protein: CASSTGEATEAFF. CDR3 sequence (DNA): TGTGCCAGCAGTACAGGGGAGGCCACTGAAGCTTTCTTT.

This chain joins TRBV21-1 and TRBJ2-2; the tabulated D call, TRBD2, remains unverified against the DNA. TRBV21-1 is a known pseudogene. The CDR3 consists of 14 residues. The CDR3 sequence is CASSVKPYTGELFF. The CDR3 DNA reads TGTGCCAGCAGCGTGAAGCCGTACACCGGGGAGCTGTTTTTT.

The chain couples TRBV18 to TRBJ2-1, with D possibly matching TRBD1 (6 bases). CDR1 is KGHSH, CDR2 LQKENI, per germline. V lost 6 bases, J lost 8 bases, and 17 bases lay in between. The CDR3 covers 14 residues. CDR3 DNA sequence: TGTGCCAGCTCCTTAAAAGGGGGTTCAGATGAGCAGTTCTTC. It specifies CASSLKGGSDEQFF.

The chain recombines TRBV11-3 with TRBJ2-2; possible D gene TRBD2, 6 bases. The CDR3 is 16 amino acids. The ends were cut back, 1 base at V and 3 bases at J, with 12 bases in the middle. CDR1 is SGHNT, CDR2 YENEEA, per germline. This CDR3 is CASSLVGGVYTGELFF. The CDR3 coding sequence is TGTGCCAGCAGCTTAGTTGGAGGGGTTTACACCGGGGAGCTGTTTTTT.

The rearrangement links TRBV6-5 to TRBJ2-3; 9 bases align to TRBD1. Per germline, CDR1 MNHEY and CDR2 SVGAGI. The CDR3 covers 16 residues. V lost 2 bases, J lost 2 bases, and 5 bases stayed unmatched. CDR3 sequence (DNA): TGTGCCAGCAGTTACGCGACAGGGGGTAACACAGATACGCAGTATTTT. It specifies CASSYATGGNTDTQYF.

This rearrangement joins TRBV6-5 to TRBJ2-1; maybe TRBD2 (5 bases). There are 16 residues in the CDR3. The germline CDR1 and CDR2 sequences are MNHEY and SVGAGI. V dropped 0 bases and J dropped 4 bases, with 13 bases sitting between them. The CDR3 bases are TGTGCCAGCAGTTACTCGAGAGGGAGAAGGTACAATGAGCAGTTCTTC. Translated, it gives CASSYSRGRRYNEQFF.

The chain has TRBV21-1 and TRBJ1-5; the D segment call TRBD1 is taken from the table without a DNA check. TRBV21-1 is a pseudogene locus. There are 15 residues in the CDR3. The CDR3 sequence is CASPRDRYSNQPQHF. The CDR3, as DNA: TGTGCCAGCCCCCGGGACAGATATAGCAATCAGCCCCAGCATTTT.

The rearrangement joins TRBV7-2 to TRBJ1-2, with D possibly being TRBD1 (5 bases). Trimming stripped 1 base from V and 8 bases from J, with 11 bases between. The CDR3 loop spans 13 amino acids. The germline gives CDR1 SGHTA, CDR2 FQGNSA. The CDR3 sequence is CASSLGGFGGYTF. The CDR3 nucleotides read TGTGCCAGCAGCTTAGGGGGCTTTGGAGGCTACACCTTC.

The CDR3 protein is CATSTMEGAEKLFF. In DNA form, the CDR3 reads TGTGCCACCAGCACCATGGAGGGGGCTGAAAAACTGTTTTTT. J is TRBJ1-4 and V is TRBV15; 7 positions match TRBD1. J was trimmed by 7 bases and V by 4 bases; bases with no gene match: 6. This CDR3 is built from 14 residues. Per germline, CDR1 LNHNV and CDR2 YYDKDF (reference sequence). The full variable domain, completed using reference TRBV15 and TRBJ1-4, is DAMVIQNPRYQVTQFGKPVTLSCSQTLNHNVMYWYQQKSSQAPKLLFHYYDKDFNNEADTPDNFQSRRPNTSFCFLDIRSPGLGDTAMYLCATSTMEGAEKLFFGSGTQLSVL.